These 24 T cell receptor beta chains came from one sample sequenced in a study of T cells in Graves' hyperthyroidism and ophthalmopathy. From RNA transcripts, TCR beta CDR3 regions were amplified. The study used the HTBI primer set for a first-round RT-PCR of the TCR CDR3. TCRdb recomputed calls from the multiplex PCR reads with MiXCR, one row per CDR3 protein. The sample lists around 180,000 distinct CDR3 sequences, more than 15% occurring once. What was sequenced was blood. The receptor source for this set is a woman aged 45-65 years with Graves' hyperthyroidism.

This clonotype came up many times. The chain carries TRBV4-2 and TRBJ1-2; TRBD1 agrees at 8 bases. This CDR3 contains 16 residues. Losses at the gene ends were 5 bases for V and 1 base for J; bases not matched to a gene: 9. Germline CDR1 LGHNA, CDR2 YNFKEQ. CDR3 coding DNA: TGTGCCAGCAGCGGAAATGGGGACAGGAATAACTATGGCTACACCTTC. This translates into CASSGNGDRNNYGYTF.

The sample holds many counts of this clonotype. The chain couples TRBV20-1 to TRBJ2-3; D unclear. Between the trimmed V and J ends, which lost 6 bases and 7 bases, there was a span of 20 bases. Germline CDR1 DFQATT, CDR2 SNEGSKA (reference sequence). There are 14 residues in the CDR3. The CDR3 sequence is CSARLGYGAYTQYF. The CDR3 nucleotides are TGCAGTGCAAGGCTCGGGTATGGAGCGTATACGCAGTATTTT.

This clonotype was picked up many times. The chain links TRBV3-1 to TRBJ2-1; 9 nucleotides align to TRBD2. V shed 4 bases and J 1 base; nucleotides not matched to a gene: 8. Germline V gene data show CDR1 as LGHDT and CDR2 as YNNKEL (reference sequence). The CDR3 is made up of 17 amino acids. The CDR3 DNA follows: TGTGCCAGCAGCCGATATAGCGGGGGCCCTTCCTACAATGAGCAGTTCTTC. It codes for CASSRYSGGPSYNEQFF.

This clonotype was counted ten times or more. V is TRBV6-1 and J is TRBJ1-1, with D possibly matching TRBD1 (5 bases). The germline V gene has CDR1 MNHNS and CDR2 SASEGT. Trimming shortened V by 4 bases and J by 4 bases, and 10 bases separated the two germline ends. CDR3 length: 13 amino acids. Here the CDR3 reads CASSGVGRTEAFF. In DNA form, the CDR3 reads TGTGCCAGCAGTGGGGTGGGGCGCACTGAAGCTTTCTTT.

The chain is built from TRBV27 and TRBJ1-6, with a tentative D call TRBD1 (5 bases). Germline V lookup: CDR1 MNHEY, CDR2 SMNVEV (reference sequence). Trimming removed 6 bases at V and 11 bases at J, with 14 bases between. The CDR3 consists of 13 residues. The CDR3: CASRGPLGAPLHF. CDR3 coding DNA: TGTGCCAGCAGAGGACCTTTGGGGGCACCCCTCCACTTT.

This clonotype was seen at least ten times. The CDR3 here is CASSEGHGYEQYF. CDR3 DNA: TGCGCCAGCAGCGAGGGACACGGCTACGAGCAGTACTTC. The rearrangement uses TRBV5-1 and TRBJ2-7; maybe TRBD1 (6 bases). The germline V gene has CDR1 SGHRS and CDR2 YFSETQ. V shed 4 bases and J shed 3 bases, with 11 bases lying between them. CDR3 length: 13 amino acids.

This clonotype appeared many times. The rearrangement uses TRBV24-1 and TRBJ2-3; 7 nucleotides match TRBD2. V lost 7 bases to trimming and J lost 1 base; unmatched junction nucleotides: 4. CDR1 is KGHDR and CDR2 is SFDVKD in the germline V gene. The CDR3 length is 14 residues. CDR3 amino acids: CATRASGRTDTQYF. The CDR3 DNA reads TGTGCCACCAGAGCTAGCGGCCGCACAGATACGCAGTATTTT.

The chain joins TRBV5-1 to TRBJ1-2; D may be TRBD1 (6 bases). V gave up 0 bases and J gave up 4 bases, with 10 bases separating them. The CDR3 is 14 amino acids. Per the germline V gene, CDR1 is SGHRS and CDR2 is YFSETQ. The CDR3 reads CASSLGRGGYGYTF. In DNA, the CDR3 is TGCGCCAGCAGCTTGGGCAGGGGTGGCTATGGCTACACCTTC.

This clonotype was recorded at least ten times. The CDR3 loop reads CASSEKRGGTDTQYF. The CDR3 bases are TGTGCCAGCAGTGAAAAGCGGGGGGGCACAGATACGCAGTATTTT. The chain uses TRBV2 and TRBJ2-3; 9 nucleotides align to TRBD2. The CDR3 runs to 15 residues. V gave up 2 bases and J gave up 1 base; unmatched junction bases: 1. Germline assignment: CDR1 SNHLY and CDR2 FYNNEI.

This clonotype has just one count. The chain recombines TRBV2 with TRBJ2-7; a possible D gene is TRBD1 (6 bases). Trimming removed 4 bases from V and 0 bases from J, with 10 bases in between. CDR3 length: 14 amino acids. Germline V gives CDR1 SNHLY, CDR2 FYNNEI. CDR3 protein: CASSVTGSSYEQYF. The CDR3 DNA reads TGTGCCAGCAGTGTTACAGGGAGCTCCTACGAGCAGTACTTC.

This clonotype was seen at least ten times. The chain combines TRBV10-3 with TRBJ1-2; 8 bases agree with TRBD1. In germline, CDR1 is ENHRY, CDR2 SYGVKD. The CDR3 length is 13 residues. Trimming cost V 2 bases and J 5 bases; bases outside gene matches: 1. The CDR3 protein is CAISEQGAYGYTF. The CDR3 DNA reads TGTGCCATCAGTGAGCAGGGGGCGTATGGCTACACCTTC.

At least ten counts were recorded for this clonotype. The DNA of the CDR3 is TGTGCCAGCAGCCGCTATCGCTGGGGGGCAGGGGTTACTTGCTCGGGTAGCACAGATACGCAGTATTTT. Its translation is CASSRYRWGAGVTCSGSTDTQYF. The chain combines TRBV11-1 with TRBJ2-3, with D perhaps matching TRBD1 or TRBD2 (6 bases each). The V end was cut by 5 bases, the J end by 0 bases, with 36 bases between. Looked up from germline, CDR1 is SGHAT and CDR2 is FQDESV (reference sequence). The CDR3 is 23 residues long.

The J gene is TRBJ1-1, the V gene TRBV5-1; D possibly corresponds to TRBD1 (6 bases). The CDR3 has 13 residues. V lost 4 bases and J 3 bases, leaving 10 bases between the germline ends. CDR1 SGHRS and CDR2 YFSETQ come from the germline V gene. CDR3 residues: CASSITGYTEAFF. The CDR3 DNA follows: TGCGCCAGCAGCATCACAGGGTACACTGAAGCTTTCTTT. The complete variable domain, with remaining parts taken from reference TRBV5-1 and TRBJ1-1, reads KAGVTQTPRYLIKTRGQQVTLSCSPISGHRSVSWYQQTPGQGLQFLFEYFSETQRNKGNFPGRFSGRQFSNSRSEMNVSTLELGDSALYLCASSITGYTEAFFGQGTRLTVV.

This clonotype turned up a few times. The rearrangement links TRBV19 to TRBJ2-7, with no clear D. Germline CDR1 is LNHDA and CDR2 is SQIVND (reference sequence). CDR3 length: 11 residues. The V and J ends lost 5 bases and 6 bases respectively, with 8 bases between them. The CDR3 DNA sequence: TGTGCCAGTAGTCATGGAAGCGAGCAGTACTTC. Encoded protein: CASSHGSEQYF.

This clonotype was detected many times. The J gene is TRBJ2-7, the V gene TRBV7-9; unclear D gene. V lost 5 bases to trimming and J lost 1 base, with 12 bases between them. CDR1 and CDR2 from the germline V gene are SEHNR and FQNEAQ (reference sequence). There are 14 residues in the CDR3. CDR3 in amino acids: CASSRLPSSYEQYF. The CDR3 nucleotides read TGTGCCAGCAGCCGACTGCCTAGTTCCTACGAGCAGTACTTC.

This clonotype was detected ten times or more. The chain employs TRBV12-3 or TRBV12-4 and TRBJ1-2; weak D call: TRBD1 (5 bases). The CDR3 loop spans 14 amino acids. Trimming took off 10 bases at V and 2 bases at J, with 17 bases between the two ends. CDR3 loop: CAISWDLTNYGYTF. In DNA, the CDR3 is TGTGCCATCTCCTGGGACCTTACAAACTATGGCTACACCTTC.

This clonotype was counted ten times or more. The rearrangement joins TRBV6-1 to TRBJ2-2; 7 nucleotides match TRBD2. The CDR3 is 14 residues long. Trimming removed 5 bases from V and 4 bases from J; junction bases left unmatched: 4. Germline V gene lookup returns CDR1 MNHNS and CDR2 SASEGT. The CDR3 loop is CASSTSGGTGELFF. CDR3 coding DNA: TGTGCCAGCAGTACCTCGGGGGGCACCGGGGAGCTGTTTTTT.

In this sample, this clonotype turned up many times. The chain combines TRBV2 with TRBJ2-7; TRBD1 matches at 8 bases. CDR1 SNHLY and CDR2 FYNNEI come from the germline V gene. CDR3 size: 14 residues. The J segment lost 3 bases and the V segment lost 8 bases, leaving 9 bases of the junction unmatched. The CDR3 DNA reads TGTGCCAGCGCCTTGAAAACAGGGGGCTACGAGCAGTACTTC. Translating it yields CASALKTGGYEQYF.

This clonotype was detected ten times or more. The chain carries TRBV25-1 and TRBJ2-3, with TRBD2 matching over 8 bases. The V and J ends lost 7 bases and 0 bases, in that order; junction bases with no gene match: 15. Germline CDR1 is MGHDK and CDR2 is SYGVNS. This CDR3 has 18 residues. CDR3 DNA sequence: TGTGCCAGCAAGACACGCCTAGCGGGTATCTCTAGCACAGATACGCAGTATTTT. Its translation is CASKTRLAGISSTDTQYF.

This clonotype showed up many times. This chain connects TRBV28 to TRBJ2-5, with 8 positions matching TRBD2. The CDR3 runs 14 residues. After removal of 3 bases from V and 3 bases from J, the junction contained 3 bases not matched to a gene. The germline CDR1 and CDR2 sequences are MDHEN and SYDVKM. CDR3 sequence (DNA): TGTGCCAGCAGTTTCGGGGGGGTGAAAGAGACCCAGTACTTC. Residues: CASSFGGVKETQYF.

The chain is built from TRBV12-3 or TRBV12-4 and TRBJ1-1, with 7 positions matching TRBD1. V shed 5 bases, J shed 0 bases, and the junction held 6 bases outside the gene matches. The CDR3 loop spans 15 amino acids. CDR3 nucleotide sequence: TGTGCCAGCAGTACGGGACAGAATATGAACACTGAAGCTTTCTTT. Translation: CASSTGQNMNTEAFF.

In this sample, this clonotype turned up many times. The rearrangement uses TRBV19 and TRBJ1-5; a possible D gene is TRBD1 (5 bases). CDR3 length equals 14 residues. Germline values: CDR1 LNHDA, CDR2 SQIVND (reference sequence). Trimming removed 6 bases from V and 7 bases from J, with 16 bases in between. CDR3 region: CASSPQAPRQPQHF. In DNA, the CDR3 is TGTGCCAGTAGCCCACAGGCCCCCAGGCAGCCCCAGCATTTT.

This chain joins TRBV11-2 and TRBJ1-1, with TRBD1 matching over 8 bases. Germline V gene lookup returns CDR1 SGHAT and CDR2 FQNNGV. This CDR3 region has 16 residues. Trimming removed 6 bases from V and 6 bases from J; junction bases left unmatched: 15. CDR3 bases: TGTGCCAGCAGTTTACCCGGACAGGGAGTAACCCCTGAAGCTTTCTTT. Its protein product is CASSLPGQGVTPEAFF.

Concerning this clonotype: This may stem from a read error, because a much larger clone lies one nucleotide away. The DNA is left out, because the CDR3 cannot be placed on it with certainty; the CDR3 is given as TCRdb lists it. This CDR3 reads CASSVAGGTVETQHF. The chain combines TRBV11-2 with TRBJ2-5; the table's D call TRBD1 went unverified against the DNA. CDR1 is SGHAT and CDR2 is FQNNGV in the germline V gene. The CDR3 is 15 residues long, ends included.